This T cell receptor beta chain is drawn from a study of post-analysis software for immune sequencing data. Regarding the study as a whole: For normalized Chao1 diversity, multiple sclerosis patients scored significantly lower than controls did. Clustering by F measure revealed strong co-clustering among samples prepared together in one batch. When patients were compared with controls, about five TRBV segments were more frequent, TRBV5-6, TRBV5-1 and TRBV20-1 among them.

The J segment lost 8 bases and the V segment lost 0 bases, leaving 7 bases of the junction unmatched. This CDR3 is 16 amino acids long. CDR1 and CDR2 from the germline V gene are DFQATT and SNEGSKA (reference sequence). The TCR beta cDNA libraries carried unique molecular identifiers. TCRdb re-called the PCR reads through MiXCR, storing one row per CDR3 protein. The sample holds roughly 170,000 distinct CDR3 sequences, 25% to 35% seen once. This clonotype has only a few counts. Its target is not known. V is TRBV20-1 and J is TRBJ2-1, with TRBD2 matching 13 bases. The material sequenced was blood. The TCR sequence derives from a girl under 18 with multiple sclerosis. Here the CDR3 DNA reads TGCAGTGCTAGAGATGCCCGGACTAGCGGGAGCCATGAGCAGTTCTTC. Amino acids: CSARDARTSGSHEQFF.